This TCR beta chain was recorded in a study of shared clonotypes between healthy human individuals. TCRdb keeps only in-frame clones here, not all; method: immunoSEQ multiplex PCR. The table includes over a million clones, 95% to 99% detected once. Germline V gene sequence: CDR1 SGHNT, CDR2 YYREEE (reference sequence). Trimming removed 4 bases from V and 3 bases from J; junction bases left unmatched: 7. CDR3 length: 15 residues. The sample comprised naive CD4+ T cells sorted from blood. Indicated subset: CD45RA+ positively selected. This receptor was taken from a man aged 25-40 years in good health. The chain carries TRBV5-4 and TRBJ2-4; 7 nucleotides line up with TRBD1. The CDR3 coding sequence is TGTGCCAGCAGCAGCGGACAGGCCAGCAAAAACATTCAGTACTTC. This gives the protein CASSSGQASKNIQYF.